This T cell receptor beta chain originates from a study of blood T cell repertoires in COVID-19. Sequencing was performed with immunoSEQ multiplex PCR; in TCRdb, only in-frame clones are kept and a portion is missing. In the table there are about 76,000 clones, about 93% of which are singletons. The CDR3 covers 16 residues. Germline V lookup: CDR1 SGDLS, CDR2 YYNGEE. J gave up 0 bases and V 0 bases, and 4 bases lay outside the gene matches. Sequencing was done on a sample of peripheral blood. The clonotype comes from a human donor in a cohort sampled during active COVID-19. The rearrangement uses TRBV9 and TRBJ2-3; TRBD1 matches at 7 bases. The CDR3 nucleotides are TGTGCCAGCAGCGTAGTGGGACAGCCTAGCACAGATACGCAGTATTTT. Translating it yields CASSVVGQPSTDTQYF. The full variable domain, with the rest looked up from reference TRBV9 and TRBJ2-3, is DSGVTQTPKHLITATGQRVTLRCSPRSGDLSVYWYQQSLDQGLQFLIQYYNGEERAKGNILERFSAQQFPDLHSELNLSSLELGDSALYFCASSVVGQPSTDTQYFGPGTRLTVL.